Each of the 20 T cell receptor beta chains below was sequenced from the same sample in a study of metastatic and nonmetastatic thyroid tumors. Patients underwent thyroid surgery, and none had received any treatment before it. TCRdb recomputed clones from the PCR reads via MiXCR. The sample includes around 32,000 clones, approximately 7.4% of them seen just once. Specimen: blood. The receptors stem from a female donor with papillary thyroid cancer or a benign thyroid nodule (not recorded which). Some clones in this sample may be carry-over from other donors' samples.

The V gene is TRBV30, the J gene TRBJ1-4, with a weak D call TRBD1 (5 bases). The CDR3 loop spans 12 amino acids. V was clipped by 4 bases and J by 6 bases, with 9 bases between them. Germline CDR1 GTSNPN, CDR2 SVGIG (reference sequence). The CDR3 region has the DNA TGTGCCTGGATCTGGGGGTATGAAAAACTGTTTTTT. It specifies CAWIWGYEKLFF.

This clone has at least ten counts. The chain employs TRBV18 and TRBJ2-1; 12 bases are shared with TRBD2. The germline gives CDR1 KGHSH, CDR2 LQKENI. This CDR3 spans 16 amino acids. The J segment lost 8 bases and the V segment lost 3 bases, leaving 8 bases of the junction unmatched. As DNA, the CDR3 is TGTGCCAGCTCACCCCTCACTCTAGCGGGAGGGCATGAGCAGTTCTTC. Residues: CASSPLTLAGGHEQFF.

Comment on this clone: One end of the junction does not line up with germline, which may come from a read error. The chain employs TRBV6-1 and TRBJ2-7, with 8 bases aligning to TRBD1. CDR3 length: 14 amino acids. Germline assignment: CDR1 MNHNS and CDR2 SASEGT. The CDR3 region is CASNYGQGGYEKYF. The CDR3 bases are TGTGCCAGCAACTACGGACAGGGTGGCTACGAGAAGTACTTC.

As to this clone: This could be a read error, since a much larger clone is one nucleotide away. This chain uses TRBV6-9 with TRBJ1-2; 8 bases match TRBD1. The germline CDR1 and CDR2 sequences are MNHGY and SVAAGI. The CDR3 consists of 12 residues. The CDR3 loop is CAISSRTGWYTF. The CDR3 DNA follows: TGTGCCATCAGTTCAAGGACAGGGTGGTACACCTTC.

This clone was observed at least ten times. The chain joins TRBV10-3 to TRBJ1-5; TRBD1 aligns across 9 bases. The trim removed 6 bases at V and 4 bases at J, leaving 16 bases unmatched. In germline, CDR1 is ENHRY, CDR2 SYGVKD. CDR3 length: 18 residues. The CDR3 sequence: CAISATMNPGQGNQPQHF. CDR3 nucleotides: TGTGCCATCAGCGCGACCATGAATCCGGGACAGGGTAATCAGCCCCAGCATTTT.

This clone was counted only a few times. A read error may produce the germline difference seen at one junction end. V is TRBV7-9 and J is TRBJ2-5; 8 nucleotides line up with TRBD1. Per the germline V gene, CDR1 is SEHNR and CDR2 is FQNEAQ (reference sequence). This CDR3 is 12 amino acids long. CDR3 region: CASSLGTGPRHF. Written as DNA, the CDR3 is TGTGCCAGCAGCTTAGGGACAGGGCCCCGTCACTTC.

The table lists this clone with many counts. This chain connects TRBV18 to TRBJ1-1; TRBD1 matches at 9 bases. Germline values: CDR1 KGHSH, CDR2 LQKENI. CDR3 size: 14 residues. J gave up 2 bases and V 6 bases, and 4 bases lay outside the gene matches. CDR3 DNA sequence: TGTGCCAGCTCCAAAACAGGGGGCAACACTGAAGCTTTCTTT. Translated: CASSKTGGNTEAFF.

This clone was detected many times. The rearrangement uses TRBV29-1 and TRBJ2-2; 13 bases map to TRBD2. CDR3 length: 15 amino acids. Per germline, CDR1 SQVTM and CDR2 ANQGSEA. J was trimmed by 5 bases and V by 7 bases; bases with no gene match: 7. The CDR3 region has the DNA TGCAGCGCCGACTTACTAGCGGGAGGGACCGGGGAGCTGTTTTTT. It yields the protein CSADLLAGGTGELFF.

This clone was seen at least ten times. The chain employs TRBV3-1 and TRBJ2-3; 9 bases are shared with TRBD2. The CDR3 spans 16 residues. V dropped 4 bases and J dropped 0; count of bases not matched to a gene: 5. Germline V CDR1 and CDR2: LGHDT, YNNKEL (reference sequence). In nucleotides, the CDR3 is TGTGCCAGCAGCCGGCTAGCGGGATCTAGCACAGATACGCAGTATTTT. Translating gives CASSRLAGSSTDTQYF.

Regarding this clone: One end of the junction varies from germline; a read error may be responsible. J is TRBJ2-7 and V is TRBV3-1; D is uncertain. Germline CDR1 LGHDT, CDR2 YNNKEL (reference sequence). This CDR3 is built from 12 residues. CDR3 loop: CASSQANSEQYF. CDR3 nucleotides: TGCGCCAGCAGCCAAGCGAATTCCGAGCAGTACTTC.

This clone was found many times. This rearrangement joins TRBV12-3 or TRBV12-4 to TRBJ1-2; no reliable D call. The CDR3 is made up of 12 amino acids. Trimming pared 4 bases from V and 4 bases from J, leaving 7 bases between. CDR3 region: CASSSDGYGYTF. In DNA, the CDR3 is TGTGCCAGCAGTTCCGACGGCTATGGCTACACCTTC.

In its sample, this clone was seen many times. The chain uses TRBV12-3 or TRBV12-4 and TRBJ2-2; 10 positions match TRBD2. V lost 3 bases to trimming and J lost 0 bases; unmatched junction nucleotides: 1. The CDR3 totals 16 residues. In DNA form, the CDR3 reads TGTGCCAGCAGTTTCCTAGCGGGGGCGAACACCGGGGAGCTGTTTTTT. This gives the protein CASSFLAGANTGELFF.

At least ten counts were recorded for this clone. V and J are TRBV27 and TRBJ2-3, with D unclear. This CDR3 comprises 16 residues. Germline CDR1 reads MNHEY; CDR2 reads SMNVEV (reference sequence). V was pared by 4 bases and J by 2 bases, with 16 bases between. DNA of the CDR3: TGTGCCAGCAGTTACTACAGCATTTATGACACAGATACGCAGTATTTT. Translation gives CASSYYSIYDTDTQYF.

The chain links TRBV4-1 to TRBJ2-7; D remains unclear. The V gene's germline CDR1 is MGHRA and CDR2 YSYEKL. The CDR3 totals 13 residues. V gave up 2 bases and J gave up 3 bases, with 8 bases separating them. The CDR3 coding sequence is TGCGCCAGCAGCCAATCAGTACGCTACGAGCAGTACTTC. This gives the protein CASSQSVRYEQYF.

This clone was recorded many times. The V call is TRBV28, the J call TRBJ2-5; D uncertain. Germline values: CDR1 MDHEN, CDR2 SYDVKM. This CDR3 region has 12 residues. Trimming left V 6 bases short and J 8 bases short, with 13 bases between. The CDR3 bases are TGTGCCAGCAGGAGAATACCAGGAACCCAGTACTTC. Encoded protein: CASRRIPGTQYF.

This clone occurred many times. CDR3 protein: CASSFDLRETQYF. The CDR3 DNA is TGTGCCAGCAGCTTCGACCTACGAGAGACCCAGTACTTC. The gene calls are TRBV11-2 and TRBJ2-5; no reliable D call. Germline CDR1 SGHAT, CDR2 FQNNGV. This CDR3 has 13 residues. V dropped 3 bases and J dropped 4 bases, with 9 bases sitting between them.

This clone was recorded many times. This chain connects TRBV20-1 to TRBJ2-2, with 7 nucleotides matching TRBD1. Germline CDR1 and CDR2: DFQATT and SNEGSKA (reference sequence). CDR3 length: 13 residues. V was clipped by 5 bases and J by 4 bases; unmatched bases: 4. The DNA for the CDR3 is TGCAGTGCTGGACAGGACACCACCGGGGAGCTGTTTTTT. This gives the protein CSAGQDTTGELFF.

This clone was detected many times. V is TRBV20-1 and J is TRBJ1-2; D possibly corresponds to TRBD1 (6 bases). The CDR3 sequence is 15 residues long. V gave up 6 bases and J gave up 4 bases, with 21 bases separating them. CDR1 and CDR2 from the germline V gene are DFQATT and SNEGSKA (reference sequence). CDR3 in amino acids: CSAHDPRQDFYGYTF. The CDR3 DNA follows: TGCAGTGCCCATGACCCCCGACAGGACTTCTATGGCTACACCTTC.

This clone appeared many times. The rearrangement uses TRBV30 and TRBJ2-6; D possibly corresponds to TRBD1 (5 bases). V lost 4 bases to trimming and J lost 3 bases, with 16 bases between them. Germline V gene data show CDR1 as GTSNPN and CDR2 as SVGIG (reference sequence). The CDR3 extends over 16 amino acids. The CDR3 DNA is TGTGCCTGGATTGGGCCCCAGGGATTTGGGGCCAACGTCCTGACTTTC. The encoded protein is CAWIGPQGFGANVLTF.

As to this clone: A read error may be the cause here, since a much bigger clone is one base away. The same CDR3 is also encoded by other DNA sequences in this sample. CDR3 nucleotides: TGTGCCAGCAGCCTTGACCCTACAGGGTCCGCGAACACTGAAGCTTTCTTT. Residues: CASSLDPTGSANTEAFF. The J gene is TRBJ1-1, the V gene TRBV9; a possible D gene is TRBD1 (6 bases). The V gene's germline CDR1 is SGDLS and CDR2 YYNGEE. V gave up 4 bases and J gave up 1 base, with 20 bases separating them. The CDR3 contains 17 residues.